This T cell receptor (beta chain) derives from a study of human T cells and chemical hapten exposure. One entry per CDR3 protein, called by TCRdb with MiXCR from the RACE reads. This table has about 98,000 distinct CDR3 sequences, approximately 10% appearing once. The CDR3 runs 15 residues. V lost 6 bases and J 1 base, leaving 10 bases between the germline ends. The germline gives CDR1 SEHNR, CDR2 FQNEAQ (reference sequence). This sample's time point: pre-sensitization, week 0. Treatment given: therapeutic diphenylcyclopropenone sensitization with weekly scalp DPC. The material was whole blood, obtained in connection with sensitization to the hapten diphenylcyclopropenone (DPC). The clonotype comes from a woman aged 55-70 years with alopecia areata. Some clones in this sample may be carry-over from other donors' samples. This chain joins TRBV7-9 and TRBJ2-6, with a possible D match to TRBD1 (5 bases). As DNA, the CDR3 is TGTGCCAGCAGTTCAAAGGGGTCTGGGGCCAACGTCCTGACTTTC. Translated: CASSSKGSGANVLTF.